Following are 22 T cell receptor beta chains from one sample sequenced in a study of cytomegalovirus exposure and HLA in healthy donors. The PCR contained 60 Vbeta and 13 Jbeta primers. Measured with immunoSEQ multiplex PCR; TCRdb has only the in-frame clones, and not every one. The sample totals fewer than 200,000 clones. Sequencing was carried out using PBMCs. Receptors originate from a woman aged 60-70 years in good health and CMV-seronegative.

V and J are TRBV9 and TRBJ2-7; 8 bases line up with TRBD1. There are 14 residues in the CDR3. V shed 0 bases, J shed 6 bases, and the junction held 5 bases outside the gene matches. Germline CDR1 SGDLS, CDR2 YYNGEE. The CDR3 region has the DNA TGTGCCAGCAGCGTAGCGGACAGGGCAGGCGAGCAGTACTTC. This codes for CASSVADRAGEQYF. Full variable domain (remainder filled in from reference TRBV9 and TRBJ2-7): DSGVTQTPKHLITATGQRVTLRCSPRSGDLSVYWYQQSLDQGLQFLIQYYNGEERAKGNILERFSAQQFPDLHSELNLSSLELGDSALYFCASSVADRAGEQYFGPGTRLTVT.

The chain carries TRBV18 and TRBJ1-1; no clear D gene. The V gene lost 6 bases and the J gene lost 4 bases, with 9 bases spanning the gap. The length of the CDR3 is 12 residues. Germline CDR1 and CDR2: KGHSH and LQKENI. Here the CDR3 DNA reads TGTGCCAGCTCTCAGAGGGCCACTGAAGCTTTCTTT. Translated: CASSQRATEAFF.

This chain links TRBV6-5 with TRBJ2-7, with 7 bases fitting TRBD1. From germline, CDR1 is MNHEY and CDR2 SVGAGI. The length of the CDR3 is 14 residues. V lost 2 bases and J lost 3; bases outside the gene matches: 4. The DNA for the CDR3 is TGTGCCAGCAGTTACAATAGGGACAGCTACGAGCAGTACTTC. Its translation is CASSYNRDSYEQYF.

The rearrangement uses TRBV14 and TRBJ2-5; 12 positions match TRBD1. Germline lookup yields CDR1 SGHDN and CDR2 FVKESK. Trimming cost V 2 bases and J 2 bases; bases outside gene matches: 15. The CDR3 loop spans 20 amino acids. In nucleotides, the CDR3 is TGTGCCAGCAGCCAACTTACCGGGACAGGGGGCGGACGCCGTCAAGAGACCCAGTACTTC. This codes for CASSQLTGTGGGRRQETQYF.

This chain connects TRBV10-3 to TRBJ2-5; TRBD1 matches 10 bases. The last part of the DNA fits TRBJ2-7 better; the J call may be wrong. CDR3 length: 16 amino acids. Germline lookup yields CDR1 ENHRY and CDR2 SYGVKD. The DNA for the CDR3 is TGTGCCATCCAGGGGAAGATCGCGGGACAGGGGAACGAGCAGTACTTC. Its protein product is CAIQGKIAGQGNEQYF.

This chain joins TRBV4-3 and TRBJ2-7; D gene unclear. The CDR3 covers 15 residues. From germline, CDR1 is LGHNA and CDR2 YSLEER. Trimming cost V 1 base and J 2 bases, with 12 bases left between them. This chain's CDR3 is CASSQGWQSPYEQYF. In nucleotides, the CDR3 is TGCGCCAGCAGCCAAGGGTGGCAGTCGCCCTACGAGCAGTACTTC.

The chain uses TRBV5-4 and TRBJ1-1; the match to TRBD1 covers 8 bases. Trimming at V came to 6 bases and at J to 1 base, leaving 5 bases not matched to a gene. This CDR3 has 14 residues. Germline V gives CDR1 SGHNT, CDR2 YYREEE (reference sequence). CDR3 DNA sequence: TGTGCCAGCAAGACAGGGGCAGGGAACACTGAAGCTTTCTTT. Its translation: CASKTGAGNTEAFF.

The chain employs TRBV19 and TRBJ1-4; TRBD1 agrees at 8 bases. The V and J ends lost 5 bases and 5 bases, in that order; junction bases with no gene match: 4. The CDR3 runs 14 residues. Looked up from germline, CDR1 is LNHDA and CDR2 is SQIVND (reference sequence). The DNA for the CDR3 is TGTGCCAGTAGTCGGACAGGGTCGAATGAAAAACTGTTTTTT. Protein: CASSRTGSNEKLFF. Combining the CDR3 with reference TRBV19 and TRBJ1-4 gives the whole variable domain DGGITQSPKYLFRKEGQNVTLSCEQNLNHDAMYWYRQDPGQGLRLIYYSQIVNDFQKGDIAEGYSVSREKKESFPLTVTSAQKNPTAFYLCASSRTGSNEKLFFGSGTQLSVL.

The CDR3 DNA is TGCGCCAGCAGTAGTAGGAGGAACTCTGGAAACACCATATATTTT. Its protein is CASSSRRNSGNTIYF. This chain connects TRBV10-2 to TRBJ1-3; D is ambiguous. Deletions cut 5 bases from V and 0 bases from J, with 11 bases between. The length of the CDR3 is 15 residues. Germline CDR1 and CDR2: WSHSY and SAAADI.

This rearrangement joins TRBV25-1 to TRBJ2-7; 9 bases are shared with TRBD1. In germline, CDR1 is MGHDK, CDR2 SYGVNS. The ends lost 2 bases at V and 2 bases at J; junction bases unmatched: 1. The CDR3 loop spans 14 amino acids. The CDR3 is CASSEGQGTYEQYF. CDR3 sequence (DNA): TGTGCCAGCAGTGAAGGACAGGGGACCTACGAGCAGTACTTC.

The V gene is TRBV10-3, the J gene TRBJ2-7, with 12 bases fitting TRBD2. Germline trimming cut 4 bases from V and 6 bases from J; bases unmatched to any gene: 7. This CDR3 comprises 15 residues. Germline V gene lookup returns CDR1 ENHRY and CDR2 SYGVKD. CDR3 DNA sequence: TGTGCCATCAGTGCAGGGACTAGCGGGCTCGGCGAGCAGTACTTC. This translates into CAISAGTSGLGEQYF.

The chain joins TRBV5-6 to TRBJ2-1, with 12 bases aligning to TRBD2. V shed 4 bases and J 0 bases; nucleotides not matched to a gene: 5. The CDR3 spans 17 residues. Germline CDR1 SGHDT, CDR2 YYEEEE. The CDR3 loop is CASSLTSGGSSYNEQFF. CDR3 coding DNA: TGTGCCAGCAGCCTTACTAGCGGGGGGAGCTCCTACAATGAGCAGTTCTTC. Filled out from reference TRBV5-6 and TRBJ2-1, the complete variable domain reads DAGVTQSPTHLIKTRGQQVTLRCSPKSGHDTVSWYQQALGQGPQFIFQYYEEEERQRGNFPDRFSGHQFPNYSSELNVNALLLGDSALYLCASSLTSGGSSYNEQFFGPGTRLTVL.

CDR3 in amino acids: CASSQAGGGQGFGYTF. CDR3 DNA sequence: TGCGCCAGCAGCCAAGCGGGGGGGGGACAGGGGTTTGGCTACACCTTC. The chain uses TRBV4-1 and TRBJ1-2; 10 bases are a match to TRBD1. The CDR3 runs to 16 residues. Germline V gene sequence: CDR1 MGHRA, CDR2 YSYEKL. After removal of 1 base from V and 7 bases from J, the junction contained 9 bases not matched to a gene.

The chain joins TRBV5-5 to TRBJ2-1; no definite D call. This CDR3 has 13 amino acids. V lost 6 bases and J 6 bases, leaving 13 bases between the germline ends. The germline V gene encodes CDR1 SGHKS and CDR2 YYEKEE (reference sequence). In nucleotides, the CDR3 is TGTGCCAGCACTAATCGGAGATCCAATGAGCAGTTCTTC. It yields the protein CASTNRRSNEQFF.

CDR3: CASSLFRYNQPQHF. CDR3 DNA sequence: TGTGCCAGCAGCTTATTCAGGTATAATCAGCCCCAGCATTTT. This sequence joins TRBV7-8 and TRBJ1-5; D unclear. Germline-derived CDR1 and CDR2 are SGHVS and FQNEAQ. Trimming removed 2 bases from V and 4 bases from J, with 9 bases in between. This CDR3 has 14 amino acids. The variable domain in full, completed from reference TRBV7-8 and TRBJ1-5, reads GAGVSQSPRYKVAKRGQDVALRCDPISGHVSLFWYQQALGQGPEFLTYFQNEAQLDKSGLPSDRFFAERPEGSVSTLKIQRTQQEDSAVYLCASSLFRYNQPQHFGDGTRLSIL.

The chain employs TRBV29-1 and TRBJ2-5; maybe TRBD1 (5 bases). Looked up from germline, CDR1 is SQVTM and CDR2 is ANQGSEA. This CDR3 is built from 13 residues. Trimming removed 7 bases from V and 5 bases from J, with 17 bases in between. The CDR3 reads CSATGGKIETQYF. In DNA, the CDR3 is TGCAGCGCCACAGGTGGGAAAATTGAGACCCAGTACTTC. Complete variable domain (other parts from reference TRBV29-1 and TRBJ2-5): SAVISQKPSRDICQRGTSLTIQCQVDSQVTMMFWYRQQPGQSLTLIATANQGSEATYESGFVIDKFPISRPNLTFSTLTVSNMSPEDSSIYLCSATGGKIETQYFGPGTRLLVL.

V and J are TRBV10-3 and TRBJ2-7; TRBD2 aligns across 11 bases. The CDR3 spans 14 residues. The V gene end was trimmed by 4 bases and the J gene end by 5 bases; junction bases not matched to a gene: 4. Germline CDR1 reads ENHRY; CDR2 reads SYGVKD. The CDR3 here is CAISVLAGGHEQYF. The CDR3 DNA is TGTGCCATCAGTGTGCTAGCGGGGGGCCACGAGCAGTACTTC.

This chain joins TRBV7-3 and TRBJ2-7; 15 nucleotides agree with TRBD2. This CDR3 spans 17 amino acids. Germline V gene lookup returns CDR1 SGHTA and CDR2 FQGTGA. Trimming cost V 5 bases and J 2 bases; bases outside gene matches: 7. In nucleotides, the CDR3 is TGTGCCAGCAGCCCGGGGACTAGCGGGGGGCCGGCCTACGAGCAGTACTTC. Translated: CASSPGTSGGPAYEQYF.

The chain employs TRBV7-3 and TRBJ1-1; D perhaps matches TRBD1 (6 bases). The length of the CDR3 is 16 residues. Germline CDR1 reads SGHTA; CDR2 reads FQGTGA. The V end lost 4 bases, the J end lost 1 base, and 16 bases lay between the germline ends. CDR3 sequence (DNA): TGTGCCAGCAGCTCGGGACACCAAAAGGGGAACACTGAAGCTTTCTTT. It codes for CASSSGHQKGNTEAFF.

J is TRBJ2-2 and V is TRBV18, with 9 bases that match TRBD2. V lost 5 bases to trimming and J lost 1 base; unmatched junction nucleotides: 5. Germline loops: CDR1 KGHSH, CDR2 LQKENI. The CDR3 has 16 amino acids. The CDR3 loop is CASSEAGGVNTGELFF. DNA of the CDR3: TGTGCCAGCTCAGAAGCGGGGGGAGTGAACACCGGGGAGCTGTTTTTT. The entire variable domain, with the rest obtained from reference TRBV18 and TRBJ2-2, is as follows: NAGVMQNPRHLVRRRGQEARLRCSPMKGHSHVYWYRQLPEEGLKFMVYLQKENIIDESGMPKERFSAEFPKEGPSILRIQQVVRGDSAAYFCASSEAGGVNTGELFFGEGSRLTVL.

This chain links TRBV5-1 with TRBJ2-1, with 8 bases matching TRBD2. Germline assignment: CDR1 SGHRS and CDR2 YFSETQ. This CDR3 comprises 15 residues. V shed 0 bases and J 5 bases; nucleotides not matched to a gene: 4. This CDR3 reads CASSLGLAPNNEQFF. The CDR3 DNA is TGCGCCAGCAGCTTGGGACTAGCGCCCAACAATGAGCAGTTCTTC.

The chain joins TRBV9 to TRBJ1-2; 8 bases align to TRBD1. Germline loops: CDR1 SGDLS, CDR2 YYNGEE. The CDR3 spans 13 residues. Trimming took 4 bases from V and 6 from J; bases not matched to a gene: 5. The CDR3 nucleotides read TGTGCCAGCAGCCTAGACAGGGGTGATGGCTACACCTTC. Its protein is CASSLDRGDGYTF.